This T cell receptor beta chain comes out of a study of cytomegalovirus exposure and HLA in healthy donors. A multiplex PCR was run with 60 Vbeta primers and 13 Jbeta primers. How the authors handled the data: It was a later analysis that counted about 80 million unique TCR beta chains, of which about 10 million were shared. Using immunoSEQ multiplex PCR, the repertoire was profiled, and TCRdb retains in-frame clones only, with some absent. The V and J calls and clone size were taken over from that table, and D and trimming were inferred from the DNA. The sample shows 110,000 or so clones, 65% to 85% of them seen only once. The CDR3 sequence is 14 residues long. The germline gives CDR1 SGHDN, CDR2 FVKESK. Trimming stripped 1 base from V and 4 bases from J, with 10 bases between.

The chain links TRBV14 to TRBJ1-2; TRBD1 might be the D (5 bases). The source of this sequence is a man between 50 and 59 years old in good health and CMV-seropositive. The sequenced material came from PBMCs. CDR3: CASSQVGGAYGYTF. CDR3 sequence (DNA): TGTGCCAGCAGCCAAGTCGGAGGGGCCTATGGCTACACCTTC.